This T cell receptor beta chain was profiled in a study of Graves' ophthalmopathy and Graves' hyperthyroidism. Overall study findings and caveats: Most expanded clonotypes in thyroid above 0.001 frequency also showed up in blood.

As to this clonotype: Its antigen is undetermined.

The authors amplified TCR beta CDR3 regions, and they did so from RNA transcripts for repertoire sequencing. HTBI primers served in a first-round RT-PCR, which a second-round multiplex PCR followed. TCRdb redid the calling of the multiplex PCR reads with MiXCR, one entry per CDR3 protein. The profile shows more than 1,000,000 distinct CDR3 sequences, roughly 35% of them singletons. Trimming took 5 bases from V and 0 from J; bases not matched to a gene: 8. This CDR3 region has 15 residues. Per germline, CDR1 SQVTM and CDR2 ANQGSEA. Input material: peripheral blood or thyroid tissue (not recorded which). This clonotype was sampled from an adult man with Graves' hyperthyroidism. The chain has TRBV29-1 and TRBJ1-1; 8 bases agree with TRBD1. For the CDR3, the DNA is TGCAGCGTTAGGACAGGGCAGGCCTTGAACACTGAAGCTTTCTTT. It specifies CSVRTGQALNTEAFF.